These T cell receptor beta chains were read from a single sample in a study of cytomegalovirus exposure and HLA in healthy donors. The method was immunoSEQ multiplex PCR; TCRdb's version includes in-frame clones alone and lacks a portion of them. Of roughly 100,000 clones listed, 60% to 80% are singletons. Input material: PBMCs. These receptors were taken from a man aged 45-65 years in good health and CMV-seropositive. The CDR3 runs from the conserved cysteine through the conserved F or W. The order of the fields is V gene, J gene, clone size, D gene, CDR3 protein, CDR3 DNA. A D gene is named only where the DNA matches it firmly. Clone size, where shown, is once, few, many, or a class for clones that have expanded.

v_call: TRBV5-1; j_call: TRBJ1-1; clone_size: few; d_call: TRBD1; cdr3_aa: CASSWTGSNTEAFF; cdr3_nt: TGCGCCAGCAGCTGGACAGGCTCGAACACTGAAGCTTTCTTT
v_call: TRBV5-4; j_call: TRBJ2-5; clone_size: -; d_call: -; cdr3_aa: CASSRGGTVRETQYF; cdr3_nt: TGTGCCAGCAGCCGGGGGGGGACAGTAAGGGAGACCCAGTACTTC
v_call: TRBV7-8; j_call: TRBJ1-2; clone_size: -; d_call: TRBD1; cdr3_aa: CASSPGQGGLYGYTF; cdr3_nt: TGTGCCAGCAGCCCTGGACAGGGGGGCCTCTATGGCTACACCTTC
v_call: TRBV6-1; j_call: TRBJ2-7; clone_size: -; d_call: -; cdr3_aa: CASSLQDHEQYF; cdr3_nt: TGTGCCAGCAGTCTACAGGACCACGAGCAGTACTTC
v_call: TRBV7-2; j_call: TRBJ2-7; clone_size: -; d_call: TRBD1; cdr3_aa: CASSPGGFGEQYF; cdr3_nt: TGTGCCAGCAGCCCAGGGGGTTTCGGCGAGCAGTACTTC
v_call: TRBV5-4; j_call: TRBJ2-1; clone_size: -; d_call: -; cdr3_aa: CASTKGTGVPNEQFF; cdr3_nt: TGTGCCAGCACCAAAGGGACGGGGGTCCCCAATGAGCAGTTCTTC
v_call: TRBV19; j_call: TRBJ1-5; clone_size: -; d_call: TRBD1; cdr3_aa: CASSPRQGVFNQPQHF; cdr3_nt: TGTGCCAGTAGTCCACGACAGGGGGTTTTCAATCAGCCCCAGCATTTT
v_call: TRBV7-8; j_call: TRBJ2-5; clone_size: -; d_call: -; cdr3_aa: CASSLGTTQETQYF; cdr3_nt: TGTGCCAGCAGCTTAGGGACTACTCAAGAGACCCAGTACTTC
v_call: TRBV19; j_call: TRBJ2-7; clone_size: -; d_call: TRBD2; cdr3_aa: CASSRTSGSYEQYF; cdr3_nt: TGTGCCAGTAGTAGGACTAGCGGGAGTTACGAGCAGTACTTC
v_call: TRBV9; j_call: TRBJ2-3; clone_size: -; d_call: TRBD2; cdr3_aa: CASSISGGTSWDTQYF; cdr3_nt: TGTGCCAGCAGCATAAGCGGAGGGACTAGTTGGGATACGCAGTATTTT